These 26 T cell receptor beta chains share one sample of origin, sequenced in a study of blood T cell repertoires in COVID-19. Sequenced by immunoSEQ multiplex PCR; TCRdb stores in-frame clones only, minus some. The sample yields 250,000 to 350,000 clones, approximately 90% seen once. The sequencing input was PBMCs or T cells enriched from blood (not recorded which). The receptor source for this set is a woman aged 55-69 years in a cohort exposed to, infected with or recovered from COVID-19 (not recorded which).

This chain uses TRBV18 with TRBJ2-1; a possible D gene is TRBD2 (5 bases). From germline, CDR1 is KGHSH and CDR2 LQKENI. CDR3 length: 14 amino acids. V shed 0 bases and J shed 8 bases, with 11 bases lying between them. The CDR3 protein is CASSPPVAADEQFF. The CDR3 bases are TGTGCCAGCTCACCACCGGTAGCAGCGGATGAGCAGTTCTTC.

The V and J genes are TRBV5-1 and TRBJ2-3, with 9 bases aligning to TRBD1. This CDR3 comprises 14 residues. Germline trimming cut 3 bases from V and 1 base from J; bases unmatched to any gene: 0. CDR1 is SGHRS, CDR2 YFSETQ, per germline. The chain's CDR3 is CASSWTGGTDTQYF. CDR3 DNA: TGCGCCAGCAGCTGGACAGGGGGCACAGATACGCAGTATTTT.

This CDR3 is CASSLGDRSYGYTF. In nucleotides, the CDR3 is TGTGCCAGCAGCTTGGGTGACAGGAGCTATGGCTACACCTTC. The V gene is TRBV5-6, the J gene TRBJ1-2, with D perhaps matching TRBD1 (6 bases). CDR1 and CDR2 from the germline V gene are SGHDT and YYEEEE. With 0 bases removed from V and 4 bases from J, the gap between germline ends came to 10 bases. The CDR3 spans 14 residues. The whole variable domain, filled in from reference TRBV5-6 and TRBJ1-2, reads DAGVTQSPTHLIKTRGQQVTLRCSPKSGHDTVSWYQQALGQGPQFIFQYYEEEERQRGNFPDRFSGHQFPNYSSELNVNALLLGDSALYLCASSLGDRSYGYTFGSGTRLTVV.

This sequence joins TRBV6-5 and TRBJ1-1; D unclear. Germline loops: CDR1 MNHEY, CDR2 SVGAGI. The length of the CDR3 is 12 residues. V was trimmed by 5 bases and J by 5 bases, leaving 9 bases between them. CDR3 sequence: CASSLPGTEAFF. As DNA, the CDR3 is TGTGCCAGCAGTCTGCCCGGGACTGAAGCTTTCTTT.

V is TRBV18 and J is TRBJ2-7; TRBD2 aligns across 12 bases. The CDR3 extends over 16 amino acids. Germline CDR1 KGHSH, CDR2 LQKENI. Germline trimming cut 3 bases from V and 0 bases from J; bases unmatched to any gene: 3. The DNA of the CDR3 is TGTGCCAGCTCACCTGGGACTAGCGGGTTCTCCTACGAGCAGTACTTC. The encoded protein is CASSPGTSGFSYEQYF.

The chain carries TRBV2 and TRBJ2-3, with TRBD2 matching 12 bases. CDR1 and CDR2 (germline): SNHLY, FYNNEI. V shed 4 bases and J 1 base; nucleotides not matched to a gene: 3. This CDR3 contains 16 residues. Here the CDR3 reads CASSVPSGGGTDTQYF. CDR3 DNA sequence: TGTGCCAGCAGTGTGCCTAGCGGGGGGGGCACAGATACGCAGTATTTT.

This clone was found a few times. This chain links TRBV7-3 with TRBJ2-1; 12 bases match TRBD2. CDR3 length equals 20 residues. The germline gives CDR1 SGHTA, CDR2 FQGTGA. V lost 3 bases, J lost 2 bases, and 14 bases stayed unmatched. The CDR3: CASSFKGLAGGPIAYNEQFF. CDR3 DNA: TGTGCCAGCAGCTTCAAGGGGCTAGCGGGAGGGCCGATTGCCTACAATGAGCAGTTCTTC.

The chain is built from TRBV12-5 and TRBJ2-1; 11 nucleotides align to TRBD2. The V gene's germline CDR1 is LGHNT and CDR2 FRNRAP. Trimming removed 6 bases from V and 9 bases from J; junction bases left unmatched: 10. The CDR3 length is 15 residues. The CDR3 coding sequence is TGTGCTAGTGGCCCTAGCGGGAGGAAGAGTAGTGAGCAGTTCTTC. This codes for CASGPSGRKSSEQFF.

CDR3 residues: CASSPREGARTGELFF. CDR3 coding DNA: TGTGCCAGCAGCCCTCGGGAGGGGGCGCGCACCGGGGAGCTGTTTTTT. The chain has TRBV7-2 and TRBJ2-2, with D possibly matching TRBD2 (8 bases). The CDR3 loop spans 16 amino acids. V lost 5 bases, J lost 4 bases, and 17 bases lay in between. Looked up from germline, CDR1 is SGHTA and CDR2 is FQGNSA.

In this sample, this clone turned up once. The chain couples TRBV7-3 to TRBJ1-1; D gene ambiguous. V lost 0 bases to trimming and J lost 1 base, with 6 bases between them. Looked up from germline, CDR1 is SGHTA and CDR2 is FQGTGA. The CDR3 totals 14 residues. CDR3 sequence reads: CASSLTGRNTEAFF. In DNA form, the CDR3 reads TGTGCCAGCAGCTTAACGGGGAGGAACACTGAAGCTTTCTTT.

This chain uses TRBV5-4 with TRBJ1-1, with a tentative D call TRBD1 (5 bases). The CDR3 has 15 residues. V lost 1 base to trimming and J lost 2 bases, with 12 bases between them. Per the germline V gene, CDR1 is SGHNT and CDR2 is YYREEE (reference sequence). This CDR3 reads CASSLRRDRNTEAFF. The DNA for the CDR3 is TGTGCCAGCAGCTTGCGGAGGGACCGAAACACTGAAGCTTTCTTT. Combining the CDR3 with reference TRBV5-4 and TRBJ1-1 gives the whole variable domain ETGVTQSPTHLIKTRGQQVTLRCSSQSGHNTVSWYQQALGQGPQFIFQYYREEENGRGNFPPRFSGLQFPNYSSELNVNALELDDSALYLCASSLRRDRNTEAFFGQGTRLTVV.

This clone occurred once. The chain joins TRBV7-2 to TRBJ2-1, with 9 bases matching TRBD2. CDR1 is SGHTA, CDR2 FQGNSA, per germline. The ends lost 1 base at V and 4 bases at J; junction bases unmatched: 5. CDR3 length equals 16 residues. CDR3 loop: CASSLGLAGSYNEQFF. CDR3 nucleotides: TGTGCCAGCAGCTTAGGCCTAGCGGGATCGTACAATGAGCAGTTCTTC.

This sequence joins TRBV11-2 and TRBJ2-3; a weak D match, TRBD2 (5 bases). The CDR3 has 16 amino acids. Per the germline V gene, CDR1 is SGHAT and CDR2 is FQNNGV. The V gene lost 7 bases and the J gene lost 0 bases, with 17 bases spanning the gap. The CDR3 is CASKRKPGISTDTQYF. DNA of the CDR3: TGTGCCAGCAAGCGGAAACCCGGGATAAGCACAGATACGCAGTATTTT.

The chain combines TRBV10-3 with TRBJ2-3; D is uncertain. Trimming removed 8 bases from V and 4 bases from J, with 7 bases in between. The CDR3 consists of 11 residues. CDR1 ENHRY and CDR2 SYGVKD come from the germline V gene. In nucleotides, the CDR3 is TGTGCCATCTCGGTTTCAGATACGCAGTATTTT. As protein: CAISVSDTQYF.

The count of this clone is one. The identical CDR3 is also encoded by other nucleotide sequences in the sample. CDR3 DNA: TGTGCCAGTAGTAGGGGACAGACCTATAATTCACCCCTCCACTTT. This encodes CASSRGQTYNSPLHF. This chain connects TRBV19 to TRBJ1-6; 7 nucleotides line up with TRBD1. The CDR3 is 15 residues long. J gave up 2 bases and V 4 bases, and 2 bases lay outside the gene matches. From germline, CDR1 is LNHDA and CDR2 SQIVND (reference sequence).

This chain uses TRBV5-6 with TRBJ2-3; 8 bases map to TRBD1. Germline V gene data show CDR1 as SGHDT and CDR2 as YYEEEE. With 0 bases clipped from V and 5 bases from J, the junction kept 8 bases outside the gene matches. The CDR3 runs 16 residues. The CDR3 bases are TGTGCCAGCAGCTTGGAACTGGCAGGGGGCGTAGATACGCAGTATTTT. Amino acids: CASSLELAGGVDTQYF.

This clone occurred a few times. Compared with germline, one end of the junction differs, possibly owing to a read error. The chain uses TRBV3-1 (or the pseudogene TRBV3-2) and TRBJ2-1; TRBD2 matches 12 bases. CDR1 LGHDT and CDR2 YNNKEL come from the germline V gene (reference sequence). There are 14 residues in the CDR3. CDR3 in DNA: TGTGCCAGCAGCCAATCTAGCGGGAGGGGTTTAGTGATCTTC. It encodes CASSQSSGRGLVIF.

The chain uses TRBV12-3 or TRBV12-4 and TRBJ2-1; D is unresolved. The CDR3 is 13 residues long. V was pared by 3 bases and J by 3 bases, with 6 bases between. This CDR3 is CASSFEDYNEQFF. The CDR3 DNA is TGTGCCAGCAGTTTTGAGGACTACAATGAGCAGTTCTTC.

CDR3 nucleotide sequence: TGTGCCACCAGTGAACGGGATCTAGGAACAGATACGCAGTATTTT. This translates into CATSERDLGTDTQYF. The rearrangement links TRBV24-1 to TRBJ2-3; TRBD2 is a possible D gene (5 bases). Germline CDR1 and CDR2: KGHDR and SFDVKD. V shed 4 bases and J shed 3 bases, with 13 bases lying between them. The CDR3 runs to 15 residues.

The V gene is TRBV7-2, the J gene TRBJ1-4, with D possibly TRBD1 on 6 matching bases. Trimming left V 3 bases short and J 3 bases short, with 8 bases between. CDR3 length: 14 residues. The germline V gene has CDR1 SGHTA and CDR2 FQGNSA. The CDR3: CASSLGAANEKLFF. For the CDR3, the DNA is TGTGCCAGCAGCTTGGGGGCAGCTAATGAAAAACTGTTTTTT.

V is TRBV27 and J is TRBJ2-5; maybe TRBD2 (7 bases). CDR1 is MNHEY, CDR2 SMNVEV, per germline (reference sequence). This CDR3 region has 19 residues. The V end lost 2 bases, the J end lost 0 bases, and 22 bases lay between the germline ends. Here the CDR3 reads CASSLTPDRGGGYQETQYF. CDR3 sequence (DNA): TGTGCCAGCAGTTTAACCCCCGATCGAGGGGGGGGGTACCAAGAGACCCAGTACTTC.

This rearrangement joins TRBV28 to TRBJ2-3; D ambiguous. CDR3 length: 11 residues. CDR1 and CDR2 from the germline V gene are MDHEN and SYDVKM. Trimming removed 3 bases at V and 7 bases at J, with 5 bases between. CDR3 nucleotide sequence: TGTGCCAGCAGTTTTACTTATACGCAGTATTTT. Translating it yields CASSFTYTQYF. The full variable domain, rest sourced from reference TRBV28 and TRBJ2-3, is DVKVTQSSRYLVKRTGEKVFLECVQDMDHENMFWYRQDPGLGLRLIYFSYDVKMKEKGDIPEGYSVSREKKERFSLILESASTNQTSMYLCASSFTYTQYFGPGTRLTVL.

The J gene is TRBJ1-6, the V gene TRBV18, with D possibly matching TRBD1 (5 bases). V was trimmed by 3 bases and J by 9 bases, leaving 15 bases between them. The CDR3 runs 15 residues. Germline assignment: CDR1 KGHSH and CDR2 LQKENI. This CDR3 reads CASSPATDFGSPLHF. DNA of the CDR3: TGTGCCAGCTCACCGGCGACAGATTTTGGTTCACCCCTCCACTTT.

The CDR3 nucleotides read TGCGCCAGCAGGGTTCTAGCGGGAGCCTACAATGAGCAGTTCTTC. It specifies CASRVLAGAYNEQFF. The chain has TRBV5-1 and TRBJ2-1; 10 bases match TRBD2. The CDR3 extends over 15 amino acids. Germline CDR1 is SGHRS and CDR2 is YFSETQ. V trimming: 5 bases; J trimming: 2 bases; junction bases outside the gene matches: 4.

This clone was found a few times. The genes are TRBV4-3 and TRBJ2-2; 9 nucleotides align to TRBD1. Germline CDR1 and CDR2: LGHNA and YSLEER. This CDR3 has 16 amino acids. J lost 4 bases, V lost 5 bases, and 8 bases had no gene match. The CDR3 coding sequence is TGCGCCAGCAGCGACCCCGGACAGGGGTCCACCGGGGAGCTGTTTTTT. Its protein product is CASSDPGQGSTGELFF.

The chain joins TRBV3-1 (or the pseudogene TRBV3-2) to TRBJ1-6; 8 bases are a match to TRBD1. V shed 8 bases and J 7 bases; nucleotides not matched to a gene: 7. The CDR3 length is 14 residues. Germline V gene data show CDR1 as LGHDT and CDR2 as YNNKEL (reference sequence). The CDR3 spells CASRRTGRNSPLHF. As DNA, the CDR3 is TGTGCCAGCCGGAGGACAGGGCGGAATTCACCCCTCCACTTT.